The 15 T cell receptor beta chains below all came from one sample that was sequenced in a study of blood T cell repertoires in COVID-19 (dated by TCRdb to the early 2020s). The library was prepared using the immunoSEQ multiplex PCR assay. TCRdb limited this immuneACCESS table to in-frame rearrangements with V and J called. A share of clones is missing; checked studies link under half to unresolved V genes, and the rest is unexplained. Present in this sample are a few hundred thousand clones, 80% to 85% of which were seen just once. The biggest ten clones account for about 5% of the sample. The sample comprised PBMCs or T cells enriched from blood (not recorded which). Every receptor here comes from a woman between 50 and 59 years old who had recovered from COVID-19.

This clone appeared once. The chain employs TRBV3-1 (or the pseudogene TRBV3-2) and TRBJ2-5; tentatively, D is TRBD2 (5 bases). This CDR3 region has 14 residues. Between the trimmed V and J ends, which lost 1 base and 1 base, there was a span of 7 bases. The germline V gene has CDR1 LGHDT and CDR2 YNNKEL (reference sequence). The CDR3 region has the DNA TGTGCCAGCAGCCAAGGAGGGCCCCAAGAGACCCAGTACTTC. Translating gives CASSQGGPQETQYF.

This chain connects TRBV20-1 to TRBJ1-1; D is uncertain. CDR3 size: 11 residues. Trimming shortened V by 6 bases and J by 3 bases, and 8 bases separated the two germline ends. Germline V gene sequence: CDR1 DFQATT, CDR2 SNEGSKA (reference sequence). CDR3 residues: CSALTHTEAFF. The CDR3 bases are TGCAGTGCCCTGACTCACACTGAAGCTTTCTTT.

The chain's CDR3 is CASRRTGNTGELFF. CDR3 nucleotide sequence: TGTGCCAGCAGGCGGACAGGGAACACCGGGGAGCTGTTTTTT. This chain connects TRBV3-1 (or the pseudogene TRBV3-2) to TRBJ2-2; 7 bases are shared with TRBD1. Germline CDR1 LGHDT, CDR2 YNNKEL (reference sequence). The CDR3 has 14 amino acids. The junction had 2 bases not matched to a gene; V was cut back by 6 bases and J by 1 base.

V usage is TRBV9 and J usage is TRBJ2-2; 7 nucleotides match TRBD2. V shed 8 bases, J shed 5 bases, and the junction held 0 bases outside the gene matches. Germline CDR1 reads SGDLS; CDR2 reads YYNGEE. The CDR3 runs 11 residues. The chain's CDR3 is CARLATGELFF. CDR3 DNA: TGTGCCAGACTAGCGACCGGGGAGCTGTTTTTT.

The CDR3: CASSEGTASTDTQYF. The CDR3 DNA reads as TGTGCCAGCAGTGAGGGGACAGCTAGCACAGATACGCAGTATTTT. The genes are TRBV2 and TRBJ2-3, with 7 bases aligning to TRBD1. V lost 3 bases and J lost 0; bases outside the gene matches: 3. This CDR3 has 15 residues. The V gene's germline CDR1 is SNHLY and CDR2 FYNNEI.

The V call is TRBV4-2, the J call TRBJ1-1; D is uncertain. CDR1 and CDR2 (germline): LGHNA, YNFKEQ. The CDR3 loop spans 15 amino acids. V was clipped by 2 bases and J by 3 bases, with 13 bases between them. The CDR3 coding sequence is TGTGCCAGCAGCCAATTTTCGACTAGGGACACTGAAGCTTTCTTT. Translation gives CASSQFSTRDTEAFF.

The chain uses TRBV30 and TRBJ1-2, with 7 bases aligning to TRBD1. Germline V gene lookup returns CDR1 GTSNPN and CDR2 SVGIG (reference sequence). V lost 1 base, J lost 8 bases, and 7 bases stayed unmatched. The CDR3 is 13 residues long. Here the CDR3 reads CAWSAGGYRGYTF. CDR3 sequence (DNA): TGTGCCTGGAGTGCAGGGGGGTATAGGGGCTACACCTTC. Looking up the rest from reference TRBV30 and TRBJ1-2 gives the full variable domain: SQTIHQWPATLVQPVGSPLSLECTVEGTSNPNLYWYRQAAGRGLQLLFYSVGIGQISSEVPQNLSASRPQDRQFILSSKKLLLSDSGFYLCAWSAGGYRGYTFGSGTRLTVV.

V gene TRBV7-8 combines with J gene TRBJ2-3; no clear D. V lost 7 bases and J 6 bases, leaving 14 bases between the germline ends. Germline V gives CDR1 SGHVS, CDR2 FQNEAQ. The CDR3 extends over 13 amino acids. The CDR3 DNA sequence: TGTGCCAGCACTAGTCTCCCCACGGATACGCAGTATTTT. Protein sequence: CASTSLPTDTQYF.

This chain joins TRBV11-1 and TRBJ1-2, with D possibly being TRBD1 (6 bases). V was cut by 5 bases and J by 8 bases, with 12 bases left in between. The CDR3 length is 12 residues. Per germline, CDR1 SGHAT and CDR2 FQDESV (reference sequence). The CDR3 region has the DNA TGTGCCAGCAGCCGGGGGGCGGACGGCTACACCTTC. As protein: CASSRGADGYTF.

The rearrangement links TRBV30 to TRBJ1-2; TRBD1 agrees at 11 bases. Germline trimming cut 3 bases from V and 6 bases from J; bases unmatched to any gene: 0. The CDR3 is made up of 12 amino acids. Germline V gives CDR1 GTSNPN, CDR2 SVGIG (reference sequence). The CDR3 DNA is TGTGCCTGGAGGGACAGGGGGCATGGCTACACCTTC. Its protein product is CAWRDRGHGYTF.

The chain employs TRBV7-2 and TRBJ2-2, with 7 positions matching TRBD1. The ends lost 5 bases at V and 7 bases at J; junction bases unmatched: 16. The CDR3 extends over 17 amino acids. Germline V lookup: CDR1 SGHTA, CDR2 FQGNSA. CDR3: CASSPGQTASWSGELFF. The DNA of the CDR3 is TGTGCCAGCAGCCCGGGACAGACGGCATCTTGGAGCGGGGAGCTGTTTTTT.

The chain joins TRBV20-1 to TRBJ2-1, with 7 bases matching TRBD2. The length of the CDR3 is 13 residues. Germline CDR1 is DFQATT and CDR2 is SNEGSKA (reference sequence). V gave up 3 bases and J gave up 8 bases; unmatched junction bases: 7. The CDR3 spells CSASRFGGDEQFF. Here the CDR3 DNA reads TGCAGTGCTAGTAGGTTTGGGGGGGATGAGCAGTTCTTC.

The chain combines TRBV7-3 with TRBJ2-1; D unresolved. The CDR3 covers 14 residues. V lost 5 bases, J lost 1 base, and 9 bases lay in between. The V gene's germline CDR1 is SGHTA and CDR2 FQGTGA. The CDR3: CASSPDISYNEQFF. DNA of the CDR3: TGTGCCAGCAGCCCAGACATTTCCTACAATGAGCAGTTCTTC.

J is TRBJ2-2 and V is TRBV4-2; 8 bases line up with TRBD2. The CDR3 extends over 16 amino acids. The V gene's germline CDR1 is LGHNA and CDR2 YNFKEQ. The V segment lost 4 bases and the J segment 0 bases; nucleotides outside the gene matches: 4. CDR3 in amino acids: CASSPSGGTNTGELFF. The CDR3 coding sequence is TGTGCCAGCAGCCCCAGCGGGGGAACGAACACCGGGGAGCTGTTTTTT.

The CDR3 region is CASSPQGAEETQYF. The CDR3 coding sequence is TGTGCCAGTAGCCCACAGGGAGCGGAAGAGACCCAGTACTTC. The gene calls are TRBV19 and TRBJ2-5; D perhaps matches TRBD1 (6 bases). The length of the CDR3 is 14 residues. Trimming stripped 6 bases from V and 3 bases from J, with 14 bases between. Germline V lookup: CDR1 LNHDA, CDR2 SQIVND (reference sequence).